Presented here are 26 T cell receptor beta chains from one specimen sequenced in a study of blood T cell repertoires in COVID-19. Sequencing was performed with immunoSEQ multiplex PCR; in TCRdb, only in-frame clones are kept and a portion is missing. This table has about 370,000 clones, roughly nine tenths appearing once. Sequencing was carried out using PBMCs or T cells enriched from blood (not recorded which). The receptors stem from a man between 18 and 29 years old who had recovered from COVID-19.

This clone was counted once. The chain joins TRBV2 to TRBJ2-7; D not resolved. This CDR3 is built from 15 residues. The V and J ends lost 6 bases and 2 bases respectively, with 17 bases between them. In germline, CDR1 is SNHLY, CDR2 FYNNEI. The CDR3 DNA follows: TGTGCCAGCAGAGAGAGAAGCGCATACGCCTACGAGCAGTACTTC. Its protein is CASRERSAYAYEQYF.

CDR3 DNA: TGTGCCAGCAGACTAGGGTACGCTGAAGCTTTCTTT. It translates to CASRLGYAEAFF. The V call is TRBV12-3 or TRBV12-4, the J call TRBJ1-1; unclear D gene. V lost 6 bases to trimming and J lost 6 bases, with 11 bases between them. This CDR3 is 12 amino acids long.

This clone showed up many times. The DNA of the CDR3 is TGTGCCAGCAGTTTATCGGGCCCCCTCCGGATTGAGCAGTTCTTC. Translated, it gives CASSLSGPLRIEQFF. V usage is TRBV27 and J usage is TRBJ2-1; D call uncertain. In germline, CDR1 is MNHEY, CDR2 SMNVEV (reference sequence). Trimming left V 0 bases short and J 9 bases short, with 15 bases between. The CDR3 loop spans 15 amino acids.

This chain uses TRBV28 with TRBJ1-5; a possible D gene is TRBD1 (6 bases). V was clipped by 8 bases and J by 4 bases, with 12 bases between them. Per germline, CDR1 MDHEN and CDR2 SYDVKM. The CDR3 contains 13 residues. The CDR3 nucleotides read TGTGCCAGCCGAACAGGGCTAAATCAGCCCCAGCATTTT. Its protein is CASRTGLNQPQHF.

V gene TRBV28 combines with J gene TRBJ1-2; D gene uncertain. The CDR3 spans 12 residues. Trimming removed 2 bases from V and 4 bases from J, with 5 bases in between. From germline, CDR1 is MDHEN and CDR2 SYDVKM. The CDR3 DNA reads TGTGCCAGCAGTTTAAACTCCTATGGCTACACCTTC. It encodes CASSLNSYGYTF.

The rearrangement links TRBV5-1 to TRBJ2-3, with 8 bases matching TRBD2. V dropped 3 bases and J dropped 5; count of bases not matched to a gene: 8. The CDR3 sequence is 15 residues long. Germline CDR1 reads SGHRS; CDR2 reads YFSETQ. In nucleotides, the CDR3 is TGCGCCAGCAGCTCATTAAGCGGGAGTAGAGATACGCAGTATTTT. It is translated as CASSSLSGSRDTQYF.

Written as DNA, the CDR3 is TGTGCCAGCAGTGACCGGGCGGGAGGGCCATCTTTATCCTACAATGAGCAGTTCTTC. This encodes CASSDRAGGPSLSYNEQFF. The chain has TRBV28 and TRBJ2-1, with 9 bases matching TRBD2. Looked up from germline, CDR1 is MDHEN and CDR2 is SYDVKM. Germline trimming cut 5 bases from V and 1 base from J; bases unmatched to any gene: 15. There are 19 residues in the CDR3.

The genes are TRBV6-5 and TRBJ1-1; no definite D call. V lost 7 bases and J 7 bases, leaving 13 bases between the germline ends. The CDR3 loop spans 12 amino acids. The germline V gene has CDR1 MNHEY and CDR2 SVGAGI. The CDR3 DNA sequence: TGTGCCAGCACCGGAGGGCAAGGTGAAGCTTTCTTT. It specifies CASTGGQGEAFF.

The chain uses TRBV11-2 and TRBJ2-2; tentative D call: TRBD2 (6 bases). Trimming took 5 bases from V and 2 from J, leaving 12 bases between them. This CDR3 region has 15 residues. Germline lookup yields CDR1 SGHAT and CDR2 FQNNGV. CDR3 in amino acids: CASSGRGLNTGELFF. The CDR3 nucleotides are TGTGCCAGCAGCGGGCGGGGACTTAACACCGGGGAGCTGTTTTTT. The full variable domain, rest sourced from reference TRBV11-2 and TRBJ2-2, is EAGVAQSPRYKIIEKRQSVAFWCNPISGHATLYWYQQILGQGPKLLIQFQNNGVVDDSQLPKDRFSAERLKGVDSTLKIQPAKLEDSAVYLCASSGRGLNTGELFFGEGSRLTVL.

This clone was detected once. The rearrangement links TRBV7-9 to TRBJ2-7; D ambiguous. The CDR3 is made up of 14 amino acids. The V gene's germline CDR1 is SEHNR and CDR2 FQNEAQ (reference sequence). Trimming cost V 1 base and J 4 bases, with 11 bases left between them. The CDR3 region has the DNA TGTGCCAGCAGCTTAGGGGCAGATAGTTACGAGCAGTACTTC. Protein: CASSLGADSYEQYF.

The chain uses TRBV7-8 and TRBJ2-2, with 7 bases aligning to TRBD1. CDR1 and CDR2 (germline): SGHVS, FQNEAQ. The CDR3 is 15 residues long. Trimming cost V 1 base and J 5 bases; bases outside gene matches: 4. This chain's CDR3 is CASSLEVQGTGELFF. Here the CDR3 DNA reads TGTGCCAGCAGCTTAGAGGTACAGGGGACCGGGGAGCTGTTTTTT.

This clone is a singleton in its sample. The chain carries TRBV6-5 and TRBJ1-1; TRBD1 aligns across 9 bases. The CDR3 loop spans 14 amino acids. Losses at the gene ends were 7 bases for V and 5 bases for J; bases not matched to a gene: 8. Germline CDR1 MNHEY, CDR2 SVGAGI. The chain's CDR3 is CASNPQGAGTEAFF. The CDR3 DNA is TGTGCCAGCAACCCACAGGGGGCAGGGACTGAAGCTTTCTTT.

The V and J genes are TRBV19 and TRBJ2-6; a weak D match, TRBD2 (7 bases). The CDR3 totals 16 residues. V lost 11 bases to trimming and J lost 2 bases, with 19 bases between them. Germline lookup yields CDR1 LNHDA and CDR2 SQIVND (reference sequence). This chain's CDR3 is CASRGRERPGANVLTF. The CDR3 bases are TGTGCCTCAAGGGGGAGGGAACGTCCTGGGGCCAACGTCCTGACTTTC.

The chain employs TRBV7-9 and TRBJ2-1; 9 nucleotides agree with TRBD2. This CDR3 is 16 amino acids long. Losses at the gene ends were 5 bases for V and 5 bases for J; bases not matched to a gene: 10. The germline CDR1 and CDR2 sequences are SEHNR and FQNEAQ (reference sequence). CDR3 residues: CASSPLGLAKNNEQFF. The CDR3 DNA reads as TGTGCCAGCAGCCCTTTGGGACTAGCCAAAAACAATGAGCAGTTCTTC.

This clone was observed a few times. V usage is TRBV5-1 and J usage is TRBJ1-4; the match to TRBD1 covers 8 bases. The CDR3 length is 15 residues. Looked up from germline, CDR1 is SGHRS and CDR2 is YFSETQ. V gave up 4 bases and J gave up 3 bases; unmatched junction bases: 5. The chain's CDR3 is CASSGTQGANEKLFF. The CDR3 DNA is TGCGCCAGCAGCGGCACACAGGGGGCTAATGAAAAACTGTTTTTT. The full variable domain, in which reference TRBV5-1 and TRBJ1-4 provide the parts outside the CDR3, is KAGVTQTPRYLIKTRGQQVTLSCSPISGHRSVSWYQQTPGQGLQFLFEYFSETQRNKGNFPGRFSGRQFSNSRSEMNVSTLELGDSALYLCASSGTQGANEKLFFGSGTQLSVL.

This sequence joins TRBV10-3 and TRBJ1-2; D remains unclear. The V end lost 7 bases, the J end lost 7 bases, and 16 bases lay between the germline ends. CDR3 length equals 13 residues. Germline V lookup: CDR1 ENHRY, CDR2 SYGVKD. In DNA, the CDR3 is TGTGCCATCAAATCGGAGGTTGTCGCTGGCTACACCTTC. It yields the protein CAIKSEVVAGYTF.

The chain combines TRBV30 with TRBJ1-6; D gene ambiguous. The length of the CDR3 is 14 residues. Trimming cost V 2 bases and J 9 bases, with 14 bases left between them. Germline V gene data show CDR1 as GTSNPN and CDR2 as SVGIG (reference sequence). CDR3 bases: TGTGCCTGGAGTTCATTAAACGGTGTTTCACCCCTCCACTTT. Translating gives CAWSSLNGVSPLHF.

Here the CDR3 reads CASSIRGLAEQFF. The CDR3 DNA reads TGTGCCAGTAGTATTAGGGGGCTCGCTGAGCAGTTCTTC. The chain links TRBV19 to TRBJ2-1; 7 bases are a match to TRBD1. CDR3 size: 13 residues. J lost 9 bases, V lost 3 bases, and 5 bases had no gene match. Germline lookup yields CDR1 LNHDA and CDR2 SQIVND (reference sequence).

The V and J genes are TRBV5-1 and TRBJ2-7, with 13 nucleotides matching TRBD2. The junction had 5 bases not matched to a gene; V was cut back by 7 bases and J by 1 base. The CDR3 totals 15 residues. The germline V gene has CDR1 SGHRS and CDR2 YFSETQ. In DNA, the CDR3 is TGCGCCAGCTCCCGGACTAGCGGGAGATCCTACGAGCAGTACTTC. Its protein is CASSRTSGRSYEQYF. The variable domain in full, with the rest retrieved from reference TRBV5-1 and TRBJ2-7, is KAGVTQTPRYLIKTRGQQVTLSCSPISGHRSVSWYQQTPGQGLQFLFEYFSETQRNKGNFPGRFSGRQFSNSRSEMNVSTLELGDSALYLCASSRTSGRSYEQYFGPGTRLTVT.

The chain employs TRBV9 and TRBJ2-7; D is perhaps TRBD1 (6 bases). The CDR3 sequence is 14 residues long. Germline lookup yields CDR1 SGDLS and CDR2 YYNGEE. The V end lost 0 bases, the J end lost 2 bases, and 9 bases lay between the germline ends. The DNA for the CDR3 is TGTGCCAGCAGCGTAGGGACAGAAGCCTACGAGCAGTACTTC. Its translation: CASSVGTEAYEQYF.

This chain connects TRBV28 to TRBJ2-7; TRBD1 aligns across 7 bases. Looked up from germline, CDR1 is MDHEN and CDR2 is SYDVKM. The CDR3 is 17 amino acids. Trimming removed 1 base from V and 2 bases from J; junction bases left unmatched: 11. As DNA, the CDR3 is TGTGCCAGCAGTTTATTTATAGGGGGCAGGGAGCCCTACGAGCAGTACTTC. This gives the protein CASSLFIGGREPYEQYF.

This rearrangement joins TRBV9 to TRBJ1-2, with no clear D. From germline, CDR1 is SGDLS and CDR2 YYNGEE. This CDR3 is 15 amino acids long. V lost 3 bases and J lost 0, with 12 bases in between. CDR3: CASSAEADANYGYTF. The CDR3 DNA reads TGTGCCAGCAGCGCTGAGGCAGACGCTAACTATGGCTACACCTTC.

DNA of the CDR3: TGTGCCAGCAGCCCCGGACAGGGTAGGGACTATGGCTACACCTTC. Its translation: CASSPGQGRDYGYTF. This sequence joins TRBV5-6 and TRBJ1-2, with 8 bases that match TRBD1. CDR3 length: 15 residues. The V gene end was trimmed by 4 bases and the J gene end by 3 bases; junction bases not matched to a gene: 8. CDR1 is SGHDT, CDR2 YYEEEE, per germline.

CDR3 in amino acids: CASGLESNQPQHF. The CDR3 bases are TGTGCTAGTGGTTTAGAGAGCAATCAGCCCCAGCATTTT. This rearrangement joins TRBV12-5 to TRBJ1-5; D remains unclear. V was pared by 3 bases and J by 1 base, with 4 bases between. Germline V gene sequence: CDR1 LGHNT, CDR2 FRNRAP. The CDR3 contains 13 residues.

J is TRBJ1-1 and V is TRBV7-2; a weak D match, TRBD1 (6 bases). The V end lost 1 base, the J end lost 1 base, and 10 bases lay between the germline ends. The germline CDR1 and CDR2 sequences are SGHTA and FQGNSA. This CDR3 is built from 15 residues. CDR3 protein: CASSLDRVSNTEAFF. CDR3 in DNA: TGTGCCAGCAGCTTAGACAGGGTTTCGAACACTGAAGCTTTCTTT.

The chain links TRBV19 to TRBJ1-1, with a weak D call TRBD1 (5 bases). The ends were cut back, 5 bases at V and 1 base at J, with 17 bases in the middle. Germline CDR1 LNHDA, CDR2 SQIVND (reference sequence). The CDR3 totals 16 residues. CDR3 nucleotides: TGTGCCAGTAGTCGTGCCAGGGAACGAAGGAACACTGAAGCTTTCTTT. It codes for CASSRARERRNTEAFF.